This TCR beta chain was recorded in a study of shared clonotypes between healthy human individuals. Study outcomes and limitations: Memory subsets generally showed lower estimated richness than naive subsets. Donor scarcity curtailed the genetic and exposure-history diversity represented herein.

The germline V gene has CDR1 MNHEY and CDR2 SMNVEV (reference sequence). V was clipped by 5 bases and J by 0 bases, with 14 bases between them. This CDR3 has 16 residues. The repertoire was sequenced with immunoSEQ multiplex PCR; TCRdb's copy has only in-frame clones and lacks some. The sample lists some 2 million clones, approximately 94% occurring once. Naive CD8 cells lacked CD45RO and underwent positive selection for CCR7, leaving out terminally differentiated effector memory CD45RA+ cells. Recent acute infections and vaccinations were absent in the healthy HIV-negative adult donors. In regard to this clone: The antigen remains unidentified.

The origin of this receptor is a man aged 18 to 29 in good health. This rearrangement joins TRBV27 to TRBJ1-5; D uncertain. The material sequenced was naive CD8+ T cells sorted from blood. In DNA, the CDR3 is TGTGCCAGCAGTCCCTCGATCGGATATAGCAATCAGCCCCAGCATTTT. Translation gives CASSPSIGYSNQPQHF.